This T cell receptor (beta chain) appears in the sequencing data of a study of OX40 agonist ivuxolimab in advanced cancers. Study information: Subjects had a mean age of about 60 years, with a range of about 23 to 85; around 80% were male. Earlier anti-PD-1, anti-PD-L1 or anti-CTLA-4 therapy was permitted; over 35% had received some.

The CDR3 covers 15 residues. The V and J ends lost 5 bases and 5 bases respectively, with 19 bases between them. The germline V gene has CDR1 KGHSH and CDR2 LQKENI. In the case of this clone: The antigen remains unidentified.

Points from the study as a whole: Relative to CD4+, CD8+ T cells held more expanded clones on average.

The protocol was immunoSEQ multiplex PCR, while the TCRdb copy is restricted to in-frame clones and leaves out a portion. The sample consists of tens of thousands of clones, about 90% of them appearing once. The clonotype was recovered from an adult with an advanced solid tumor such as melanoma, head and neck, liver or kidney cancer. This specimen was CD4+ or CD8+ T cells sorted from blood, taken in a trial of the OX40 agonist ivuxolimab. The chain is built from TRBV18 and TRBJ2-7, with D hard to call. The CDR3 loop reads CASSKWADTSDEQYV. The DNA for the CDR3 is TGTGCCAGCTCAAAGTGGGCTGACACCAGTGACGAGCAGTACGTC.